This T cell receptor (beta chain) was profiled in a study of post-analysis software for immune sequencing data. The CDR3 spans 15 residues. The junction had 9 bases not matched to a gene; V was cut back by 7 bases and J by 0 bases. Germline V gives CDR1 SQVTM, CDR2 ANQGSEA. Study conclusions and caveats: Elevated frequency relative to controls characterized roughly 5 TRBV segments in patients, TRBV5-6, TRBV5-1 and TRBV20-1 among them.

About this clonotype: The antigen is undetermined.

TCR beta cDNA libraries included unique molecular identifiers. Using its own MiXCR run on the PCR reads, TCRdb lists one record per CDR3 protein. The data show 600,000 to 750,000 distinct CDR3 sequences, 55% to 70% seen once. The chain employs TRBV29-1 and TRBJ1-5; 7 bases line up with TRBD1. The receptor was isolated from a girl aged 2 to 10 with multiple sclerosis. The sequencing input was blood. The CDR3 nucleotides read TGCAGCGCAATGACAGGGTTGGATAGCAATCAGCCCCAGCATTTT. Translated, it gives CSAMTGLDSNQPQHF.